This T cell receptor beta chain was recorded in a study of technical replicates of blood from a few donors. Assay: immunoSEQ multiplex PCR; the TCRdb copy retains only in-frame clones and omits some. The sample lists 91,000 or so clones; 95% were seen once. The CDR3 consists of 13 residues. Trimming removed 5 bases from V and 0 bases from J; junction bases left unmatched: 0. Germline-derived CDR1 and CDR2 are MNHNY and SVGAGI (reference sequence). This TCR was sampled from a human donor in good health. The chain recombines TRBV6-6 with TRBJ2-5; TRBD2 matches at 7 bases. The specimen was T cells isolated from PBMCs. CDR3 protein: CASSTSDQETQYF. Written as DNA, the CDR3 is TGTGCCAGCAGTACTAGCGACCAAGAGACCCAGTACTTC.